The entry below gives a single TCR beta chain sequence along with its context. Its antigen is currently unknown. This entry is derived from a study of blood T cells in healthy people across ages. Germline CDR1 and CDR2: DFQATT and SNEGSKA (reference sequence). This CDR3 spans 15 amino acids. The V end was cut by 0 bases, the J end by 1 base, with 12 bases between. Next came a second PCR, run for about 6 to 12 cycles, which used a sample-barcoded 5' primer along with a J-beta primer mix. TCRdb fed the 5' RACE reads into MiXCR, producing one record per CDR3 protein. The sample contains roughly 560,000 distinct CDR3 sequences, 24% of which appear only once. Points from the study as a whole: CMV status of donors was unknown, possibly confounding expanded clonotype changes.

This same sample was also taken into another study, of T cells of mothers and their children. That work adds: Samples came from a few healthy Caucasian mothers and their six children. There were over 10 million TCR beta CDR3 reads from each mother and approximately 3 million from each child. Overlap ran slightly, non-significantly higher for related than unrelated mother-child pairs.

The chain links TRBV20-1 to TRBJ1-1; D is perhaps TRBD1 (5 bases). The sample comprised blood. The receptor was isolated from a boy aged 5-17 years in good health. CDR3: CSARDPGHENTEAFF. The CDR3 DNA sequence: TGCAGTGCTAGAGATCCCGGACACGAGAACACTGAAGCTTTCTTT.